These 25 T cell receptor beta chains were all obtained from the same sample, sequenced in a study of OX40 agonist ivuxolimab in advanced cancers. Only in-frame clones appear in the TCRdb table, and some are missing; sequencing was by immunoSEQ multiplex PCR. The data contain approximately 49,000 clones, roughly 79% of them singletons. The sequencing used CD4+ or CD8+ T cells sorted from blood, collected in a trial of the OX40 agonist ivuxolimab. The source is an adult with an advanced solid tumor such as melanoma, head and neck, liver or kidney cancer.

This clone was counted only a few times. V usage is TRBV4-2 and J usage is TRBJ2-5; TRBD1 matches 8 bases. This CDR3 is built from 17 residues. The V gene's germline CDR1 is LGHNA and CDR2 YNFKEQ. V lost 1 base and J lost 5; bases outside the gene matches: 12. The DNA of the CDR3 is TGTGCCAGCAGCCAAGGCTTAGGTCAGGGGGCTTGGGAGACCCAGTACTTC. It encodes CASSQGLGQGAWETQYF.

V gene TRBV27 combines with J gene TRBJ2-7; 10 positions match TRBD2. CDR1 and CDR2 from the germline V gene are MNHEY and SMNVEV (reference sequence). After removal of 5 bases from V and 3 bases from J, the junction contained 1 base not matched to a gene. CDR3 size: 13 residues. The CDR3 protein is CASSRLAGYEQYV. The CDR3 bases are TGTGCCAGCAGTCGACTAGCGGGCTACGAGCAGTACGTC.

CDR3 amino acids: CASSLLGQGTYEQYF. The CDR3 region has the DNA TGTGCCAGCAGTTTACTTGGGCAGGGAACCTACGAGCAGTACTTC. The chain is built from TRBV28 and TRBJ2-7; D possibly corresponds to TRBD1 (5 bases). CDR1 MDHEN and CDR2 SYDVKM come from the germline V gene. The CDR3 covers 15 residues. With 2 bases removed from V and 2 bases from J, the gap between germline ends came to 13 bases.

This clone was observed a few times. The chain combines TRBV7-9 with TRBJ2-1; 7 bases are shared with TRBD1. Losses at the gene ends were 8 bases for V and 4 bases for J; bases not matched to a gene: 8. Germline assignment: CDR1 SEHNR and CDR2 FQNEAQ (reference sequence). The length of the CDR3 is 14 residues. CDR3 DNA sequence: TGTGCCAGCGGGCTTGGGACAGCATACAATGAGCAGTTCTTC. It encodes CASGLGTAYNEQFF.

The gene calls are TRBV5-4 and TRBJ2-3; 10 bases line up with TRBD1. Unmatched junction bases numbered 2, after V lost 4 bases and J lost 0 bases. The germline V gene encodes CDR1 SGHNT and CDR2 YYREEE (reference sequence). This CDR3 is 15 amino acids long. CDR3 amino acids: CASSRTGGSTDTQYF. In nucleotides, the CDR3 is TGTGCCAGCAGCCGGACAGGGGGAAGCACAGATACGCAGTATTTT.

This chain uses TRBV5-1 with TRBJ1-2; 7 bases match TRBD1. Looked up from germline, CDR1 is SGHRS and CDR2 is YFSETQ. The CDR3 covers 16 residues. V lost 3 bases and J lost 1; bases outside the gene matches: 9. CDR3 in amino acids: CASSWTGTEFNYGYTF. CDR3 coding DNA: TGCGCCAGCAGCTGGACCGGGACAGAATTTAACTATGGCTACACCTTC. The complete variable domain, with remaining parts taken from reference TRBV5-1 and TRBJ1-2, reads KAGVTQTPRYLIKTRGQQVTLSCSPISGHRSVSWYQQTPGQGLQFLFEYFSETQRNKGNFPGRFSGRQFSNSRSEMNVSTLELGDSALYLCASSWTGTEFNYGYTFGSGTRLTVV.

V and J are TRBV15 and TRBJ2-1, with 15 bases matching TRBD2. Losses at the gene ends were 8 bases for V and 1 base for J; bases not matched to a gene: 3. This CDR3 has 16 amino acids. The germline CDR1 and CDR2 sequences are LNHNV and YYDKDF (reference sequence). The CDR3 DNA sequence: TGTGCCACCGGGACTAGCGGGGGGTTATCCTACAATGAGCAGTTCTTC. Translation gives CATGTSGGLSYNEQFF.

This clone is a singleton in its sample. The rearrangement uses TRBV7-9 and TRBJ2-4; tentative D call: TRBD1 (5 bases). V gave up 1 base and J gave up 6 bases, with 7 bases separating them. The CDR3 loop spans 13 amino acids. Per germline, CDR1 SEHNR and CDR2 FQNEAQ (reference sequence). The CDR3 sequence: CASSLGTPNIQYF. Written as DNA, the CDR3 is TGTGCCAGCAGCTTAGGGACACCAAACATTCAGTACTTC.

This clone has a handful of counts. J is TRBJ1-5 and V is TRBV5-4; D possibly corresponds to TRBD1 (6 bases). There are 14 residues in the CDR3. The germline CDR1 and CDR2 sequences are SGHNT and YYREEE (reference sequence). Trimming took off 2 bases at V and 3 bases at J, with 9 bases between the two ends. The DNA of the CDR3 is TGTGCCAGCAGCTTTCAGGGGTCCAATCAGCCCCAGCATTTT. Amino acids: CASSFQGSNQPQHF. Together with reference TRBV5-4 and TRBJ1-5, the CDR3 gives the full variable domain: ETGVTQSPTHLIKTRGQQVTLRCSSQSGHNTVSWYQQALGQGPQFIFQYYREEENGRGNFPPRFSGLQFPNYSSELNVNALELDDSALYLCASSFQGSNQPQHFGDGTRLSIL.

This chain joins TRBV21-1 and TRBJ1-2; the table's TRBD1 call for D was not verified on the DNA. TRBV21-1 represents a pseudogene. This CDR3 contains 18 residues. The CDR3 DNA follows: TGTGCCAGCAGCAAAGGAGGGAGGGGGACAGGGACCATCTATGGCTACACCTTC. Encoded protein: CASSKGGRGTGTIYGYTF.

This chain uses TRBV7-6 with TRBJ1-2, with D maybe TRBD1 (6 bases). The CDR3 contains 14 residues. Trimming cost V 5 bases and J 1 base, with 11 bases left between them. Germline assignment: CDR1 SGHVS and CDR2 FNYEAQ. The CDR3: CASSPGHHNYGYTF. CDR3 nucleotide sequence: TGTGCCAGCAGCCCGGGACACCATAACTATGGCTACACCTTC.

The chain is built from TRBV27 and TRBJ1-5; perhaps TRBD1 as D (5 bases). The CDR3 is 14 residues long. The V gene lost 0 bases and the J gene lost 6 bases, with 9 bases spanning the gap. Germline CDR1 is MNHEY and CDR2 is SMNVEV (reference sequence). CDR3 DNA: TGTGCCAGCAGTTTATCGAGGGGTTCTCAGCCCCAGCATTTT. Residues: CASSLSRGSQPQHF.

The V call is TRBV21-1, the J call TRBJ2-7; the table's D call, TRBD2, has no DNA check behind it. TRBV21-1 is a known pseudogene. There are 18 residues in the CDR3. The CDR3 is CATSSGQGTSGGEYEQYV. Written as DNA, the CDR3 is TGTGCCACCTCCTCCGGACAGGGGACTAGCGGGGGGGAATACGAGCAGTACGTC.

V gene TRBV19 combines with J gene TRBJ2-5; 16 nucleotides align to TRBD2. Looked up from germline, CDR1 is LNHDA and CDR2 is SQIVND (reference sequence). Germline trimming cut 1 base from V and 9 bases from J; bases unmatched to any gene: 2. The CDR3 extends over 15 amino acids. The CDR3 nucleotides read TGTGCCAGTAGTATAGCTGGGACTAGCGGGGGGGCCCAGTACTTC. Translation gives CASSIAGTSGGAQYF. The full variable domain, with the rest looked up from reference TRBV19 and TRBJ2-5, is DGGITQSPKYLFRKEGQNVTLSCEQNLNHDAMYWYRQDPGQGLRLIYYSQIVNDFQKGDIAEGYSVSREKKESFPLTVTSAQKNPTAFYLCASSIAGTSGGAQYFGPGTRLLVL.

This clone has a single count. The rearrangement links TRBV9 to TRBJ2-2; unclear D gene. The germline gives CDR1 SGDLS, CDR2 YYNGEE. V lost 3 bases and J 0 bases, leaving 15 bases between the germline ends. CDR3 length equals 17 residues. The CDR3 sequence: CASSAPGGTPNTGELFF. For the CDR3, the DNA is TGTGCCAGCAGCGCCCCGGGTGGCACTCCGAACACCGGGGAGCTGTTTTTT.

The chain uses TRBV30 and TRBJ1-1; D remains ambiguous. Germline lookup yields CDR1 GTSNPN and CDR2 SVGIG (reference sequence). Between the trimmed V and J ends, which lost 0 bases and 3 bases, there was a span of 11 bases. The CDR3 contains 14 residues. Written as DNA, the CDR3 is TGTGCCTGGAGTGTAAGCCGGAGATACACTGAAGCTTTCTTT. This gives the protein CAWSVSRRYTEAFF.

This chain joins TRBV5-4 and TRBJ2-7, with TRBD2 matching 10 bases. The ends lost 6 bases at V and 5 bases at J; junction bases unmatched: 11. The CDR3 consists of 15 residues. In germline, CDR1 is SGHNT, CDR2 YYREEE (reference sequence). This chain's CDR3 is CASTISGRPGDEQYF. CDR3 nucleotides: TGTGCCAGCACCATTAGCGGGAGGCCCGGGGACGAGCAGTACTTC.

This clone was found once. This rearrangement joins TRBV6-5 to TRBJ1-1, with D unclear. Trimming removed 4 bases from V and 7 bases from J, with 13 bases in between. The CDR3 has 13 amino acids. Looked up from germline, CDR1 is MNHEY and CDR2 is SVGAGI. Here the CDR3 DNA reads TGTGCCAGCAGTTTCTTCGGGAAAGGTGAAGCTTTCTTT. Translation gives CASSFFGKGEAFF.

This chain links TRBV19 with TRBJ1-1; tentatively, D is TRBD1 (5 bases). The CDR3 sequence is 15 residues long. In germline, CDR1 is LNHDA, CDR2 SQIVND (reference sequence). V was cut by 5 bases and J by 0 bases, with 13 bases left in between. The CDR3 loop is CASSSPDIVNTEAFF. In DNA form, the CDR3 reads TGTGCCAGTAGTTCCCCGGACATTGTGAACACTGAAGCTTTCTTT.

This rearrangement joins TRBV7-9 to TRBJ1-1; the D is unclear. V lost 2 bases and J 1 base, leaving 5 bases between the germline ends. The CDR3 spans 13 residues. Germline CDR1 is SEHNR and CDR2 is FQNEAQ (reference sequence). In nucleotides, the CDR3 is TGTGCCAGCAGCTTATTAGCGAACACTGAAGCTTTCTTT. Its translation is CASSLLANTEAFF.

The genes are TRBV30 and TRBJ2-1; TRBD2 matches 9 bases. CDR1 is GTSNPN and CDR2 is SVGIG in the germline V gene (reference sequence). CDR3 length equals 14 residues. With 5 bases clipped from V and 3 bases from J, the junction kept 5 bases outside the gene matches. The CDR3 is CAWGLAGNYNEQFF. DNA of the CDR3: TGTGCCTGGGGTCTAGCGGGAAACTACAATGAGCAGTTCTTC.

V gene TRBV4-2 combines with J gene TRBJ1-2; no clear D. The CDR3 has 12 amino acids. V was shortened by 8 bases and J by 3 bases, with 10 bases between the two germline ends. Looked up from germline, CDR1 is LGHNA and CDR2 is YNFKEQ. The DNA for the CDR3 is TGTGCCAGCCTTGACGGATACTATGGCTACACCTTC. Translation gives CASLDGYYGYTF.

This clone is a singleton in its sample. The chain combines TRBV4-3 with TRBJ1-2, with D possibly being TRBD1 (6 bases). Trimming cost V 0 bases and J 0 bases, with 17 bases left between them. This CDR3 contains 18 residues. Germline values: CDR1 LGHNA, CDR2 YSLEER. Here the CDR3 DNA reads TGCGCCAGCAGCCAAGATTCCGCAGGGGTCGGAGCTAACTATGGCTACACCTTC. This gives the protein CASSQDSAGVGANYGYTF.

This chain joins TRBV9 and TRBJ2-1; 8 bases are shared with TRBD2. With V trimmed by 2 bases and J by 8 bases, 6 bases remained unmatched. The germline CDR1 and CDR2 sequences are SGDLS and YYNGEE. The CDR3 extends over 14 amino acids. CDR3 nucleotides: TGTGCCAGCAGCGTGGTAGCGGGATTCGATGAGCAGTTCTTC. The encoded protein is CASSVVAGFDEQFF.

The chain recombines TRBV4-1 with TRBJ1-3, with 7 bases that match TRBD1. The CDR3 is 15 amino acids. Germline V gene data show CDR1 as MGHRA and CDR2 as YSYEKL. V lost 1 base and J lost 0; bases outside the gene matches: 0. CDR3 nucleotides: TGCGCCAGCAGCCAAGCAGGGGGCTCTGGAAACACCATATATTTT. Amino acid sequence: CASSQAGGSGNTIYF.